Below, 22 T cell receptor beta chains from the same sample are listed, as sequenced in a study of blood T cells in healthy people across ages. Through a sample-barcoded 5' primer and a J-beta primer mix, a second PCR was run for about 6 to 11 cycles. TCRdb re-called the 5' RACE reads through MiXCR, storing one row per CDR3 protein. This table holds about 800,000 distinct CDR3 sequences, around 25% found once. The same sample was also studied in work on T cells of mothers and their children.

Sequenced sample: blood. The receptors stem from a boy younger than 18 in good health.

The gene calls are TRBV20-1 and TRBJ2-7, with D hard to call. The germline CDR1 and CDR2 sequences are DFQATT and SNEGSKA (reference sequence). The ends were cut back, 4 bases at V and 5 bases at J, with 3 bases in the middle. The CDR3 is 9 amino acids. The CDR3 loop is CSANHEQYF. The CDR3 DNA sequence: TGCAGTGCTAACCACGAGCAGTACTTC.

This clonotype was seen only a few times. This chain links TRBV28 with TRBJ1-5; unclear D gene. The CDR3 loop spans 16 amino acids. V lost 1 base and J 3 bases, leaving 13 bases between the germline ends. The germline V gene encodes CDR1 MDHEN and CDR2 SYDVKM. The CDR3 DNA follows: TGTGCCAGCAGTTTATTGGACGGAAAATTCAATCAGCCCCAGCATTTT. This gives the protein CASSLLDGKFNQPQHF.

The CDR3 protein is CASSFSRIMVEETQYF. In DNA form, the CDR3 reads TGCGCCAGCAGCTTCTCGAGGATAATGGTGGAAGAGACCCAGTACTTC. The chain couples TRBV5-1 to TRBJ2-5; D unclear. V lost 2 bases, J lost 3 bases, and 17 bases lay in between. Germline V CDR1 and CDR2: SGHRS, YFSETQ. The CDR3 runs to 16 residues.

The J gene is TRBJ1-2, the V gene TRBV29-1; D gene ambiguous. The CDR3 is made up of 11 amino acids. Germline lookup yields CDR1 SQVTM and CDR2 ANQGSEA. V was clipped by 6 bases and J by 5 bases, with 10 bases between them. As DNA, the CDR3 is TGCAGCGTCCCGCTGTGGTATGGCTACACCTTC. As protein: CSVPLWYGYTF.

Of note for this clonotype: The junction differs from germline at one of its ends, possibly a read error. This chain uses TRBV29-1 with TRBJ2-1; D possibly uses TRBD1 or TRBD2 (5 bases each). The germline V gene encodes CDR1 SQVTM and CDR2 ANQGSEA. The CDR3 has 15 residues. The CDR3 nucleotides are TGCAGCTTTGAAGGGGACGGCCGCTCCTACAATGAGCAGTTCTTC. Encoded protein: CSFEGDGRSYNEQFF.

In this sample, this clonotype turned up once. The J gene is TRBJ2-3, the V gene TRBV5-1; D uncertain. CDR1 SGHRS and CDR2 YFSETQ come from the germline V gene. The V gene lost 0 bases and the J gene lost 2 bases, with 10 bases spanning the gap. This CDR3 has 15 amino acids. The CDR3 spells CASSLEPLYTDTQYF. The CDR3, as DNA: TGCGCCAGCAGCTTGGAGCCCCTGTACACAGATACGCAGTATTTT. The complete variable domain, with remaining parts taken from reference TRBV5-1 and TRBJ2-3, reads KAGVTQTPRYLIKTRGQQVTLSCSPISGHRSVSWYQQTPGQGLQFLFEYFSETQRNKGNFPGRFSGRQFSNSRSEMNVSTLELGDSALYLCASSLEPLYTDTQYFGPGTRLTVL.

Only a few counts were recorded for this clonotype. This chain connects TRBV19 to TRBJ2-3; 9 bases fit TRBD2. Germline V CDR1 and CDR2: LNHDA, SQIVND (reference sequence). V was pared by 6 bases and J by 5 bases, with 9 bases of the junction left unmatched. The CDR3 extends over 15 amino acids. The CDR3 sequence: CASSSAGGPRDTQYF. CDR3 DNA: TGTGCCAGTAGCAGCGCGGGGGGGCCGAGAGATACGCAGTATTTT.

The rearrangement joins TRBV7-2 to TRBJ2-5; TRBD1 might be the D (5 bases). The CDR3 spans 15 residues. V lost 3 bases, J lost 5 bases, and 16 bases lay in between. Per germline, CDR1 SGHTA and CDR2 FQGNSA. This CDR3 is CASSFRGGERETQYF. DNA of the CDR3: TGTGCCAGCAGCTTTAGGGGTGGAGAGAGGGAGACCCAGTACTTC.

The chain employs TRBV11-2 and TRBJ2-5, with TRBD1 matching 9 bases. Per the germline V gene, CDR1 is SGHAT and CDR2 is FQNNGV. This CDR3 contains 15 residues. Trimming cost V 5 bases and J 7 bases; bases outside gene matches: 11. CDR3 protein: CASSARDRAELTQYF. CDR3 DNA sequence: TGTGCCAGCAGCGCCCGGGACAGGGCCGAGTTGACCCAGTACTTC.

This clonotype was observed a few times. This chain links TRBV7-2 with TRBJ2-5; TRBD2 is a possible D gene (6 bases). V lost 3 bases and J 6 bases, leaving 20 bases between the germline ends. The CDR3 sequence is 16 residues long. Germline CDR1 reads SGHTA; CDR2 reads FQGNSA. The CDR3 DNA reads TGTGCCAGCAGCTTGGGGGGTATTAGAGGGGTTAAGACCCAGTACTTC. Translated, it gives CASSLGGIRGVKTQYF.

This clonotype occurred many times. This CDR3 reads CASSLGQGHGYTF. CDR3 sequence (DNA): TGTGCCAGCAGCCTGGGACAGGGTCATGGCTACACCTTC. This chain uses TRBV7-6 with TRBJ1-2; 9 bases line up with TRBD1. The CDR3 loop spans 13 amino acids. Germline values: CDR1 SGHVS, CDR2 FNYEAQ. Unmatched junction bases numbered 4, after V lost 5 bases and J lost 6 bases.

This clonotype was detected a few times. The V gene is TRBV28, the J gene TRBJ2-2; the match to TRBD2 covers 7 bases. J lost 2 bases, V lost 8 bases, and 14 bases had no gene match. The CDR3 runs to 17 residues. Germline V gene data show CDR1 as MDHEN and CDR2 as SYDVKM. CDR3 loop: CASSRRPAGTNTGELFF. The CDR3 DNA follows: TGTGCCAGCTCTCGTCGCCCAGCGGGAACCAACACCGGGGAGCTGTTTTTT.

This chain joins TRBV5-1 and TRBJ2-1; tentatively, D is TRBD2 (6 bases). The germline V gene encodes CDR1 SGHRS and CDR2 YFSETQ. The CDR3 consists of 16 residues. Trimming left V 0 bases short and J 4 bases short, with 14 bases between. The CDR3 loop reads CASSLVGSGNYNEQFF. The CDR3 region has the DNA TGCGCCAGCAGCTTGGTGGGTAGCGGAAATTACAATGAGCAGTTCTTC.

The rearrangement joins TRBV30 to TRBJ2-2; 10 nucleotides agree with TRBD2. Trimming cost V 6 bases and J 0 bases; bases outside gene matches: 1. CDR1 and CDR2 from the germline V gene are GTSNPN and SVGIG (reference sequence). This CDR3 contains 14 residues. CDR3 DNA sequence: TGTGCCTGCCTAGCGGGGGCGAACACCGGGGAGCTGTTTTTT. Protein product: CACLAGANTGELFF.

This clonotype was observed a handful of times. This chain links TRBV20-1 with TRBJ1-4; D is undetermined. The V gene's germline CDR1 is DFQATT and CDR2 SNEGSKA (reference sequence). This CDR3 region has 17 residues. V lost 6 bases and J lost 0, with 20 bases in between. This chain's CDR3 is CSAKRLKNSATNEKLFF. DNA for the CDR3: TGCAGTGCGAAAAGACTCAAAAACTCCGCAACTAATGAAAAACTGTTTTTT.

This clonotype has just a few counts. This chain joins TRBV6-1 and TRBJ2-1; TRBD1 might be the D (6 bases). V lost 5 bases to trimming and J lost 3 bases, with 17 bases between them. Germline V gives CDR1 MNHNS, CDR2 SASEGT. The CDR3 runs 16 residues. In nucleotides, the CDR3 is TGTGCCAGCAGTAAAAACCAGGGGAATTACTACAATGAGCAGTTCTTC. It yields the protein CASSKNQGNYYNEQFF.

This clonotype was picked up a small number of times. The chain links TRBV15 to TRBJ2-1; 9 bases agree with TRBD2. The CDR3 runs to 16 residues. Germline CDR1 reads LNHNV; CDR2 reads YYDKDF (reference sequence). Trimming took 3 bases from V and 4 from J; bases not matched to a gene: 7. The CDR3 bases are TGTGCCACCAGCAGTGGTCTAGCGGGGCCATACAATGAGCAGTTCTTC. Translating gives CATSSGLAGPYNEQFF.

This chain uses TRBV6-5 with TRBJ2-7, with D possibly matching TRBD2 (5 bases). The CDR3 spans 13 residues. Trimming took 2 bases from V and 5 from J, leaving 10 bases between them. CDR1 is MNHEY, CDR2 SVGAGI, per germline. The CDR3 DNA reads TGTGCCAGCAGTTACACCTCGGGAAACGAGCAGTACTTC. Its protein is CASSYTSGNEQYF.

This clonotype was observed a handful of times. The chain uses TRBV28 and TRBJ1-6; D possibly corresponds to TRBD1 (5 bases). The CDR3 runs to 17 residues. The ends were cut back, 5 bases at V and 0 bases at J, with 14 bases in the middle. CDR1 is MDHEN, CDR2 SYDVKM, per germline. CDR3 nucleotide sequence: TGTGCCAGCAGTACCGTGGCAGGGAGCTCCTATAATTCACCCCTCCACTTT. Protein sequence: CASSTVAGSSYNSPLHF.

This rearrangement joins TRBV12-3 or TRBV12-4 to TRBJ2-7; 7 positions match TRBD2. This CDR3 comprises 16 residues. V was clipped by 6 bases and J by 0 bases; unmatched bases: 11. For the CDR3, the DNA is TGTGCCAGCAGGGGGTATGTAGCGGGTGGCTCCTACGAGCAGTACTTC. As protein: CASRGYVAGGSYEQYF.

Only a few counts were recorded for this clonotype. The chain employs TRBV27 and TRBJ1-4; TRBD1 aligns across 11 bases. This CDR3 contains 15 residues. Trimming took 4 bases from V and 7 from J; bases not matched to a gene: 5. From germline, CDR1 is MNHEY and CDR2 SMNVEV (reference sequence). CDR3 loop: CASSSDRGRGEKLFF. The CDR3 DNA is TGTGCCAGCAGTTCGGACAGGGGGCGGGGTGAAAAACTGTTTTTT.

In its sample, this clonotype was seen a few times. This chain uses TRBV12-3 or TRBV12-4 with TRBJ2-1, with D unresolved. The CDR3 has 12 residues. V lost 5 bases to trimming and J lost 6 bases, with 8 bases between them. CDR3 nucleotides: TGTGCCAGCAGTCACCACAGCAATGAGCAGTTCTTC. It codes for CASSHHSNEQFF.